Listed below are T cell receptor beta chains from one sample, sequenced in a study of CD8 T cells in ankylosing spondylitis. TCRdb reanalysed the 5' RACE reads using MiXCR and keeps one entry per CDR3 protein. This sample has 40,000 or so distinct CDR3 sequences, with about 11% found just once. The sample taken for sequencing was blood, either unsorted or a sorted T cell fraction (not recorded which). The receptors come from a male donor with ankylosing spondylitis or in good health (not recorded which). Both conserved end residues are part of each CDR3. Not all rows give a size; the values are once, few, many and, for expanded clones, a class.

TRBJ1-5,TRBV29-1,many,CSVGTGDNQPQHF
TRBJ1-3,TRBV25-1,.,CASNSRGSGNTIYF
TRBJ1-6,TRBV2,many,CASSRVGGEQSPLHF
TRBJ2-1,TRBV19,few,CASSSGTPGNEQFF
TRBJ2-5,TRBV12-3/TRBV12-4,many,CASSVWGKETQYF
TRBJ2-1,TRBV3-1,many,CASSQGPVMYHEQFF
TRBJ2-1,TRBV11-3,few,CASSSRGGYNEQFF
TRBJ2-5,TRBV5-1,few,CASTSGGAGPVETQYF
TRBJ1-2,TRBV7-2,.,CASSPRWTDDYGYTF
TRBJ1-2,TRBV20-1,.,CSANVEQGFWFGYGYTF
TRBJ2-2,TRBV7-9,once,CASSLASGTNTGELFF
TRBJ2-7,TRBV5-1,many,CASSPTGYVTYEQYF
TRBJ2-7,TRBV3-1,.,CASSQEGGAYEQYF
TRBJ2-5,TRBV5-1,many,CASSYQGEETQYF
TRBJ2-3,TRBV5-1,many,CASTSGDRGTDTQYF
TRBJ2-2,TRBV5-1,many,CASSSSGGADTGELFF
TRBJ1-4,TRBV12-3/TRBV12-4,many,CASTGTGNEKLFF
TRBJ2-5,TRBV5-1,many,CASSVASGGETQYF
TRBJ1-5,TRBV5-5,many,CASSWTGGSNQPQHF
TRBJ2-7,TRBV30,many,CAWSDYSYEQYF
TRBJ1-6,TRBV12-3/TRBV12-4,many,CASRPGTVNSPLHF
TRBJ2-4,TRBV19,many,CASSIDQSVRINIQYF
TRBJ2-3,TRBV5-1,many,CASSLRGNALRNTDTQYF
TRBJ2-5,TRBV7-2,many,CASSRQGAQETQYF
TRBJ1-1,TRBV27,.,CASSPPGHHSTEASF